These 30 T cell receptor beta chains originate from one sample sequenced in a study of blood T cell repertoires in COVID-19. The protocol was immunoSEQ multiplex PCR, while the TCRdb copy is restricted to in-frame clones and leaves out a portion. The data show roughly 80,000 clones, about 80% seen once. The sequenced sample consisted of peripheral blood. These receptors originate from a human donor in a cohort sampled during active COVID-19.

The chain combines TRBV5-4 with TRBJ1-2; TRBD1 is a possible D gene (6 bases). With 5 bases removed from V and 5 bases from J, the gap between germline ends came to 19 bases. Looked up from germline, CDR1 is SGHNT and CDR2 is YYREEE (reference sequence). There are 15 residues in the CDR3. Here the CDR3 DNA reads TGTGCCAGCAGAATATCCGGACAGATCCCATATGGCTACACCTTC. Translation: CASRISGQIPYGYTF.

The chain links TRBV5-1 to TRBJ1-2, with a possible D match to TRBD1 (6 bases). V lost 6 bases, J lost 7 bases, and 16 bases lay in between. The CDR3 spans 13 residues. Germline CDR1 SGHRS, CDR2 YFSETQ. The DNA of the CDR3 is TGCGCCAGCAACGCCCCGTCAGGGGCTGGCTACACCTTC. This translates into CASNAPSGAGYTF.

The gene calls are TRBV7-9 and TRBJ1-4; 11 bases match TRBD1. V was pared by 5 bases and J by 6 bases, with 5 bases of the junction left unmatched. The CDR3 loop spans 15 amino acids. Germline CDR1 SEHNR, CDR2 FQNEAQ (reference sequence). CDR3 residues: CASSIWTGGDEKLFF. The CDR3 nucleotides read TGTGCCAGCAGCATCTGGACAGGGGGCGATGAAAAACTGTTTTTT.

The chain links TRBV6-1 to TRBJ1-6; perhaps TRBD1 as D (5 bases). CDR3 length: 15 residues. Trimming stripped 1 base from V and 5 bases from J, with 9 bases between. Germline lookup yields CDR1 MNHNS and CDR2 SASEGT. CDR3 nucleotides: TGTGCCAGCAGTGAAGTACAGGCCCATAATTCACCCCTCCACTTT. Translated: CASSEVQAHNSPLHF.

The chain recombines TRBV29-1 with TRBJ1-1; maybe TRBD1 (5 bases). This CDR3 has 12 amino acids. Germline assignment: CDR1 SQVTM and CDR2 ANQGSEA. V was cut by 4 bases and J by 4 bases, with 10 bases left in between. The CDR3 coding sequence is TGCAGCGTTGGACCGGGGGGCACTGAAGCTTTCTTT. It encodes CSVGPGGTEAFF.

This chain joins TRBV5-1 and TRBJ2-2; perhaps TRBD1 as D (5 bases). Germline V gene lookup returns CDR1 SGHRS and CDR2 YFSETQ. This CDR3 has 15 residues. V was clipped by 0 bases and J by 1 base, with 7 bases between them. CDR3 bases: TGCGCCAGCAGCTTGGTTCAGGGGAACACCGGGGAGCTGTTTTTT. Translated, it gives CASSLVQGNTGELFF. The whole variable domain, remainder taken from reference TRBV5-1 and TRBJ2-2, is KAGVTQTPRYLIKTRGQQVTLSCSPISGHRSVSWYQQTPGQGLQFLFEYFSETQRNKGNFPGRFSGRQFSNSRSEMNVSTLELGDSALYLCASSLVQGNTGELFFGEGSRLTVL.

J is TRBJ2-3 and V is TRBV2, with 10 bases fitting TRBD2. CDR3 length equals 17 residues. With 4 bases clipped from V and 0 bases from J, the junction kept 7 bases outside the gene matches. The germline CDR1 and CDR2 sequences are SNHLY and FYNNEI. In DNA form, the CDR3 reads TGTGCCAGCAGTGGAGCTAGCGGGGGAAGAAGCACAGATACGCAGTATTTT. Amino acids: CASSGASGGRSTDTQYF. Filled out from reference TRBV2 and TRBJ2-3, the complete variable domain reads EPEVTQTPSHQVTQMGQEVILRCVPISNHLYFYWYRQILGQKVEFLVSFYNNEISEKSEIFDDQFSVERPDGSNFTLKIRSTKLEDSAMYFCASSGASGGRSTDTQYFGPGTRLTVL.

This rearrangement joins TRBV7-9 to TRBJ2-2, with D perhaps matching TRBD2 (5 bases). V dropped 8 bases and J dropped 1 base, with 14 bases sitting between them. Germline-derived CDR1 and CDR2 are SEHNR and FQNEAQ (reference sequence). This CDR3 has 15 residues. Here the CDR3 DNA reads TGTGCCAGCGGACTCCTAGCAGGGAACACCGGGGAGCTGTTTTTT. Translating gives CASGLLAGNTGELFF. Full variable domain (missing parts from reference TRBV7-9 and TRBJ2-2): DTGVSQNPRHKITKRGQNVTFRCDPISEHNRLYWYRQTLGQGPEFLTYFQNEAQLEKSRLLSDRFSAERPKGSFSTLEIQRTEQGDSAMYLCASGLLAGNTGELFFGEGSRLTVL.

DNA of the CDR3: TGTGCCAGTAGTCCCGGGAGGGCATTCTACGAGCAGTACTTC. Its translation is CASSPGRAFYEQYF. The chain couples TRBV19 to TRBJ2-7, with 8 bases aligning to TRBD2. The CDR3 has 14 residues. The ends lost 5 bases at V and 3 bases at J; junction bases unmatched: 6. Germline lookup yields CDR1 LNHDA and CDR2 SQIVND (reference sequence).

CDR3 residues: CASGGTGEGDYGYTF. As DNA, the CDR3 is TGCGCCAGCGGGGGCACAGGGGAAGGGGACTATGGCTACACCTTC. This chain joins TRBV10-1 and TRBJ1-2; 7 nucleotides agree with TRBD1. The CDR3 has 15 amino acids. J gave up 3 bases and V 8 bases, and 12 bases lay outside the gene matches. Germline V gene lookup returns CDR1 WNHNN and CDR2 SYGVQD (reference sequence).

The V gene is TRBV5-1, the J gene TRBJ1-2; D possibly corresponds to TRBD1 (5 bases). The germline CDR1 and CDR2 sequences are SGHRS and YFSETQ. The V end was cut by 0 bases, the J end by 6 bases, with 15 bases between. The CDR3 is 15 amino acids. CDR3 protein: CASSLDIGRVNGYTF. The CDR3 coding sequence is TGCGCCAGCAGCTTGGATATCGGCAGGGTCAATGGCTACACCTTC.

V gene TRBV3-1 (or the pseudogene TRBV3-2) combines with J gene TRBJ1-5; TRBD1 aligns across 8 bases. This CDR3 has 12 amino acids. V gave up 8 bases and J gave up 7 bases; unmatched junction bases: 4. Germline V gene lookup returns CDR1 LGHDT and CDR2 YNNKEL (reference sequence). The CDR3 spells CASGQGGQPQHF. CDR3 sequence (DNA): TGTGCCAGCGGACAGGGCGGACAGCCCCAGCATTTT.

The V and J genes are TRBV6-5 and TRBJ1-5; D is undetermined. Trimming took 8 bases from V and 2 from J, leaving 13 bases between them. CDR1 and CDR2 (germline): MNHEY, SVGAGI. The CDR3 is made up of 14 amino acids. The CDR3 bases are TGTGCCAGCGTTGAGGGCGCGGGCAATCAGCCCCAGCATTTT. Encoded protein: CASVEGAGNQPQHF.

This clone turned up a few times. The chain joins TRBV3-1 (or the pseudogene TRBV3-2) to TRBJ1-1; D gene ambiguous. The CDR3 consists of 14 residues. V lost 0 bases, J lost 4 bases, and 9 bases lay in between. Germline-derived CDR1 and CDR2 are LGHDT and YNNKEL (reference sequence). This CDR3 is CASSQELMFTEAFF. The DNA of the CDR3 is TGTGCCAGCAGCCAAGAACTGATGTTCACTGAAGCTTTCTTT.

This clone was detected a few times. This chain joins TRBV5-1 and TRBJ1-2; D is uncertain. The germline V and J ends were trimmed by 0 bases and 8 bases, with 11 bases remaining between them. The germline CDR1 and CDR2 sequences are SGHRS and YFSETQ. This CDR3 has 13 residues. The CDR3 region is CASSLVVGVGYTF. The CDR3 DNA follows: TGCGCCAGCAGCTTGGTTGTCGGGGTCGGCTACACCTTC.

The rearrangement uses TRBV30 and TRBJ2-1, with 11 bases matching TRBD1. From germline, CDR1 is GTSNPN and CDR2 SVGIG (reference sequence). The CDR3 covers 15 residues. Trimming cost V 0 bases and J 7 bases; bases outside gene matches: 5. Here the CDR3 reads CAWSVGTGGRNEQFF. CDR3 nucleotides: TGTGCCTGGAGTGTCGGGACAGGGGGTAGGAATGAGCAGTTCTTC. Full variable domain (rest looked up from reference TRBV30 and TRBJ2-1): SQTIHQWPATLVQPVGSPLSLECTVEGTSNPNLYWYRQAAGRGLQLLFYSVGIGQISSEVPQNLSASRPQDRQFILSSKKLLLSDSGFYLCAWSVGTGGRNEQFFGPGTRLTVL.

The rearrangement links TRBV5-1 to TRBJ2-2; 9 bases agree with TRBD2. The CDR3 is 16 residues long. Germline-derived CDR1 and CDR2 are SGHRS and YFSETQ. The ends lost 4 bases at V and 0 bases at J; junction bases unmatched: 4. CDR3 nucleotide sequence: TGCGCCAGCAGCCCGGTAGCGGGGGCGAACACCGGGGAGCTGTTTTTT. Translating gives CASSPVAGANTGELFF.

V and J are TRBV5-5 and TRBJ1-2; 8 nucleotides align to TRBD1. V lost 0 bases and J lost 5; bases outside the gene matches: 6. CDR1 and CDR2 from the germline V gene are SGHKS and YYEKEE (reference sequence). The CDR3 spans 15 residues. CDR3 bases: TGTGCCAGCAGCTTGGGGACAGGGAGGCAGTATGGCTACACCTTC. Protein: CASSLGTGRQYGYTF.

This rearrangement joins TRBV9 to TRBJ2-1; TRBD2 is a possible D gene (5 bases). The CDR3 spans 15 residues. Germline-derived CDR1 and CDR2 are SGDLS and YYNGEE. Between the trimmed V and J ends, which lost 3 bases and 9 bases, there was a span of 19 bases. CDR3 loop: CASSDQTTSFGEQFF. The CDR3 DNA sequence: TGTGCCAGCAGCGACCAAACCACTAGTTTCGGTGAGCAGTTCTTC.

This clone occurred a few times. The CDR3 reads CASSVTGTAYNEQFF. The CDR3 DNA follows: TGTGCCAGCAGCGTTACCGGGACAGCCTACAATGAGCAGTTCTTC. The chain employs TRBV9 and TRBJ2-1, with 7 positions matching TRBD1. Trimming at V came to 2 bases and at J to 2 bases, leaving 4 bases not matched to a gene. The CDR3 has 15 residues. The V gene's germline CDR1 is SGDLS and CDR2 YYNGEE.

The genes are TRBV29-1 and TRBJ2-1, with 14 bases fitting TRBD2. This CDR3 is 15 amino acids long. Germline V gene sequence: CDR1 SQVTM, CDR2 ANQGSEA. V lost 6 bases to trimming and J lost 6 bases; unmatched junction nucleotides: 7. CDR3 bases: TGCAGCGTGCTGACTAGCGGGGGGGCTTTCAATGAGCAGTTCTTC. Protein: CSVLTSGGAFNEQFF.

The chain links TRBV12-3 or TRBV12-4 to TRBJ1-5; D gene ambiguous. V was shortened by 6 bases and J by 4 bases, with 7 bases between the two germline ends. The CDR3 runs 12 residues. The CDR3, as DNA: TGTGCCAGCAGCACACAGAATCAGCCCCAGCATTTT. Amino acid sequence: CASSTQNQPQHF.

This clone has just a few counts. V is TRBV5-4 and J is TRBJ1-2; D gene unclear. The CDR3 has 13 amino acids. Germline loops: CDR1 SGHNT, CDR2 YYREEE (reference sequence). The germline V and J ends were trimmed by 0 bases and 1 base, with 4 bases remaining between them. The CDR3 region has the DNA TGTGCCAGCAGCTTGGCGGGTAACTATGGCTACACCTTC. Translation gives CASSLAGNYGYTF.

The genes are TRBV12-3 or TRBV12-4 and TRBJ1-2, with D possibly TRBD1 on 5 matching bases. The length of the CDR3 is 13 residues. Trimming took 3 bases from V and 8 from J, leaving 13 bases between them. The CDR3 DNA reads TGTGCCAGCAGTTTGGCAGGGCCGGGCGGCTACACCTTC. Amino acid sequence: CASSLAGPGGYTF.

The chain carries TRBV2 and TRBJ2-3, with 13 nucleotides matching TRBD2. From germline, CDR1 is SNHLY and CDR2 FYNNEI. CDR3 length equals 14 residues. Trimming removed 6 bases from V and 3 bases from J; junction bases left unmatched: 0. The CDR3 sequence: CASRGLAGTDTQYF. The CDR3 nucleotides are TGTGCCAGCAGGGGACTAGCGGGGACAGATACGCAGTATTTT.

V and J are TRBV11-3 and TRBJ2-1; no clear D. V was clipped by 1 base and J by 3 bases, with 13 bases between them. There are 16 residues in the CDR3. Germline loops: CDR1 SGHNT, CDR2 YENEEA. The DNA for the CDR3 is TGTGCCAGCAGCTTAGTCTCGGCGGTAGGCTACAATGAGCAGTTCTTC. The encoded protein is CASSLVSAVGYNEQFF.

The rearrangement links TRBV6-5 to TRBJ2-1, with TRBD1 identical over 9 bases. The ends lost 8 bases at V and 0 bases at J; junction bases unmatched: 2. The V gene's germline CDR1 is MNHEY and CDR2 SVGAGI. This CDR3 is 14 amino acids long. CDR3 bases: TGTGCCAGCTTGACAGGGGGCTCCTACAATGAGCAGTTCTTC. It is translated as CASLTGGSYNEQFF.

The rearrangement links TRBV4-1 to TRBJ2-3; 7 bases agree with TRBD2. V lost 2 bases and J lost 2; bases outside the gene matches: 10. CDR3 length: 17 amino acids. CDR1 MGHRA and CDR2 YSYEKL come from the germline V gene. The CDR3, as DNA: TGCGCCAGCAGCCAATTAACCGGCGCGGGGGTCACAGATACGCAGTATTTT. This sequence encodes CASSQLTGAGVTDTQYF.

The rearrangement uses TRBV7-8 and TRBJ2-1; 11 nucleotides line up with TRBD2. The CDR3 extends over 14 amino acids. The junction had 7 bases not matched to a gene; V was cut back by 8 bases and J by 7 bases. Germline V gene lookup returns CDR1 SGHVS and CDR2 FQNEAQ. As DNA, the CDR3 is TGTGCCAGCCGCCTAGCGGGGGGTTGGAATGAGCAGTTCTTC. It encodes CASRLAGGWNEQFF.

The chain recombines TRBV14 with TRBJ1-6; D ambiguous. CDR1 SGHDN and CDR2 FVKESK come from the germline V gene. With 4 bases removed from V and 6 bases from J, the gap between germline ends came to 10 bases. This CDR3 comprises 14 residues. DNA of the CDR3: TGTGCCAGCAGCCTGTCCTATACTAATTCACCCCTCCACTTT. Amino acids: CASSLSYTNSPLHF.